The 29 T cell receptor beta chains presented below share a single source sample, sequenced in a study of T cell responses to AZD1222 COVID-19 vaccine. Assay: immunoSEQ multiplex PCR; the TCRdb copy retains only in-frame clones and omits some. This repertoire shows 130,000 or so clones, about 86% found once; its top ten account for 12%. This material consisted of peripheral blood, taken on day 0 of AZD1222 vaccination. These receptors originate from an adult in good health.

Here the CDR3 reads CASSKGTAPNQPQHF. The CDR3 DNA reads TGTGCCAGCAGCAAAGGGACAGCCCCAAATCAGCCCCAGCATTTT. This sequence joins TRBV7-2 and TRBJ1-5; 7 nucleotides line up with TRBD1. The CDR3 is made up of 15 amino acids. Germline lookup yields CDR1 SGHTA and CDR2 FQGNSA. J lost 4 bases, V lost 5 bases, and 8 bases had no gene match. Combining the CDR3 with reference TRBV7-2 and TRBJ1-5 gives the whole variable domain GAGVSQSPSNKVTEKGKDVELRCDPISGHTALYWYRQSLGQGLEFLIYFQGNSAPDKSGLPSDRFSAERTGGSVSTLTIQRTQQEDSAVYLCASSKGTAPNQPQHFGDGTRLSIL.

This clone was seen only once. The CDR3 protein is CATSEARDLLNYNEQFF. As DNA, the CDR3 is TGTGCCACCAGTGAGGCCCGGGACTTGTTAAACTACAATGAGCAGTTCTTC. This chain uses TRBV24-1 with TRBJ2-1; possible D gene TRBD2, 6 bases. The CDR3 is 17 residues long. V lost 4 bases, J lost 3 bases, and 18 bases lay in between. The germline gives CDR1 KGHDR, CDR2 SFDVKD.

The J gene is TRBJ2-1, the V gene TRBV7-2; 10 bases align to TRBD2. CDR1 and CDR2 from the germline V gene are SGHTA and FQGNSA. The CDR3 is 14 residues long. V shed 5 bases and J 6 bases; nucleotides not matched to a gene: 4. Here the CDR3 reads CASSTLAGINEQFF. Written as DNA, the CDR3 is TGTGCCAGCAGCACACTAGCGGGAATCAATGAGCAGTTCTTC. The variable domain in full, with the rest retrieved from reference TRBV7-2 and TRBJ2-1, is GAGVSQSPSNKVTEKGKDVELRCDPISGHTALYWYRQSLGQGLEFLIYFQGNSAPDKSGLPSDRFSAERTGGSVSTLTIQRTQQEDSAVYLCASSTLAGINEQFFGPGTRLTVL.

The CDR3 bases are TGTGCCAGCAGTTTGGTGGGATATGGCTACACCTTC. Residues: CASSLVGYGYTF. V usage is TRBV28 and J usage is TRBJ1-2; the D is unclear. Between the trimmed V and J ends, which lost 3 bases and 5 bases, there was a span of 7 bases. The CDR3 runs to 12 residues. Germline V CDR1 and CDR2: MDHEN, SYDVKM.

This rearrangement joins TRBV7-9 to TRBJ1-1; D ambiguous. Per germline, CDR1 SEHNR and CDR2 FQNEAQ (reference sequence). The CDR3 length is 14 residues. The V end was cut by 6 bases, the J end by 12 bases, with 23 bases between. Here the CDR3 DNA reads TGTGCCAGCAGGAACACGATAGGGCACGAGGTAACTTTCTTT. Amino acid sequence: CASRNTIGHEVTFF.

This chain joins TRBV11-1 and TRBJ1-1; D remains ambiguous. V shed 1 base and J shed 0 bases, with 6 bases lying between them. The CDR3 extends over 14 amino acids. Looked up from germline, CDR1 is SGHAT and CDR2 is FQDESV (reference sequence). The CDR3 DNA is TGTGCCAGCAGCTTAGGGTTAATGAACACTGAAGCTTTCTTT. Translated, it gives CASSLGLMNTEAFF.

The V call is TRBV5-1, the J call TRBJ2-2, with D perhaps being TRBD1 or TRBD2 (5 bases each). The CDR3 spans 15 residues. Germline V lookup: CDR1 SGHRS, CDR2 YFSETQ. V lost 2 bases to trimming and J lost 2 bases, with 10 bases between them. CDR3 loop: CASSFRDPNTGELFF. In DNA form, the CDR3 reads TGCGCCAGCAGCTTCCGGGACCCCAACACCGGGGAGCTGTTTTTT.

The genes are TRBV25-1 and TRBJ2-2, with TRBD2 matching over 8 bases. The CDR3 extends over 15 amino acids. Germline trimming cut 4 bases from V and 6 bases from J; bases unmatched to any gene: 7. Germline V gives CDR1 MGHDK, CDR2 SYGVNS. This CDR3 is CASSVGHGGAGELFF. As DNA, the CDR3 is TGTGCCAGCAGTGTAGGGCACGGGGGGGCCGGGGAGCTGTTTTTT.

Concerning this clone: The same CDR3 arises from other DNA sequences in this sample as well. The chain uses TRBV9 and TRBJ1-1, with no clear D. Trimming removed 0 bases from V and 0 bases from J, with 3 bases in between. There are 13 residues in the CDR3. The V gene's germline CDR1 is SGDLS and CDR2 YYNGEE. CDR3 coding DNA: TGTGCCAGCAGCGTAGCAATGAACACTGAAGCTTTCTTT. It yields the protein CASSVAMNTEAFF.

The chain combines TRBV2 with TRBJ1-5; maybe TRBD1 (6 bases). V was shortened by 3 bases and J by 0 bases, with 12 bases between the two germline ends. The germline gives CDR1 SNHLY, CDR2 FYNNEI. The CDR3 loop spans 16 amino acids. The DNA for the CDR3 is TGTGCCAGCAGTGACGGGACAACGATTAGCAATCAGCCCCAGCATTTT. This gives the protein CASSDGTTISNQPQHF. Complete variable domain (other parts from reference TRBV2 and TRBJ1-5): EPEVTQTPSHQVTQMGQEVILRCVPISNHLYFYWYRQILGQKVEFLVSFYNNEISEKSEIFDDQFSVERPDGSNFTLKIRSTKLEDSAMYFCASSDGTTISNQPQHFGDGTRLSIL.

The rearrangement uses TRBV7-3 and TRBJ2-5; D perhaps matches TRBD2 (5 bases). From germline, CDR1 is SGHTA and CDR2 FQGTGA. V was trimmed by 4 bases and J by 5 bases, leaving 11 bases between them. This CDR3 spans 13 amino acids. The CDR3 region is CASSSDFAETQYF. CDR3 nucleotides: TGTGCCAGCAGCTCGGACTTCGCGGAGACCCAGTACTTC.

This clone was counted between two and nine times. CDR3 sequence: CASSITGGQPQHF. CDR3 DNA: TGTGCCAGCAGTATAACAGGGGGCCAGCCCCAGCATTTT. The chain joins TRBV27 to TRBJ1-5; 9 nucleotides line up with TRBD1. The V gene's germline CDR1 is MNHEY and CDR2 SMNVEV (reference sequence). The CDR3 extends over 13 amino acids. V shed 5 bases and J 7 bases; nucleotides not matched to a gene: 3.

This chain connects TRBV20-1 to TRBJ2-7; tentative D call: TRBD2 (6 bases). From germline, CDR1 is DFQATT and CDR2 SNEGSKA (reference sequence). V shed 3 bases and J shed 3 bases, with 12 bases lying between them. The CDR3 runs to 13 residues. CDR3 sequence: CSASGGTNYEQYF. CDR3 nucleotide sequence: TGCAGTGCTAGTGGCGGGACGAACTACGAGCAGTACTTC.

This clone has more than one count but fewer than ten. V gene TRBV9 combines with J gene TRBJ1-4; D not certain. The CDR3 sequence is 12 residues long. The germline gives CDR1 SGDLS, CDR2 YYNGEE. Deletions cut 7 bases from V and 8 bases from J, with 12 bases between. This CDR3 is CASPRYAEKLFF. The CDR3 DNA is TGTGCCAGCCCGCGTTACGCCGAAAAACTGTTTTTT.

This clone appeared a few times. The chain is built from TRBV29-1 and TRBJ1-1, with D tentatively TRBD1 (6 bases). This CDR3 comprises 14 residues. Trimming removed 3 bases at V and 4 bases at J, with 15 bases between. In germline, CDR1 is SQVTM, CDR2 ANQGSEA. CDR3 sequence reads: CSVDLWTEGTEAFF. Here the CDR3 DNA reads TGCAGCGTTGATCTTTGGACAGAGGGCACTGAAGCTTTCTTT. Complete variable domain (other parts from reference TRBV29-1 and TRBJ1-1): SAVISQKPSRDICQRGTSLTIQCQVDSQVTMMFWYRQQPGQSLTLIATANQGSEATYESGFVIDKFPISRPNLTFSTLTVSNMSPEDSSIYLCSVDLWTEGTEAFFGQGTRLTVV.

V usage is TRBV19 and J usage is TRBJ2-7, with D perhaps TRBD1 (5 bases). CDR3 length: 14 amino acids. CDR1 LNHDA and CDR2 SQIVND come from the germline V gene (reference sequence). Trimming took off 5 bases at V and 5 bases at J, with 16 bases between the two ends. In DNA form, the CDR3 reads TGTGCCAGTAGTGGACACCACCTCCTGAACGAGCAGTACTTC. This codes for CASSGHHLLNEQYF.

This chain joins TRBV3-1 (or the pseudogene TRBV3-2) and TRBJ2-2; D is possibly TRBD2 (7 bases). Trimming pared 1 base from V and 3 bases from J, leaving 12 bases between. Germline loops: CDR1 LGHDT, CDR2 YNNKEL (reference sequence). The CDR3 is 16 residues long. CDR3 in DNA: TGTGCCAGCAGCCAAGTTGGGGGGGCCTACACCGGGGAGCTGTTTTTT. It yields the protein CASSQVGGAYTGELFF.

The chain combines TRBV21-1 with TRBJ2-5; the D call in the table, TRBD1, was not verified against the DNA. TRBV21-1 is a documented pseudogene. This CDR3 comprises 13 residues. The CDR3: CASRTGARETQYF. DNA for the CDR3: TGTGCCAGCAGGACAGGGGCTCGAGAGACCCAGTACTTC.

The rearrangement links TRBV28 to TRBJ1-2; no clear D gene. The CDR3 extends over 15 amino acids. Germline V gene data show CDR1 as MDHEN and CDR2 as SYDVKM. V was trimmed by 2 bases and J by 8 bases, leaving 18 bases between them. For the CDR3, the DNA is TGTGCCAGCAGTTTAAAGGGTTCGGACGAGCGGGGCTACACCTTC. This gives the protein CASSLKGSDERGYTF.

V usage is TRBV6-5 and J usage is TRBJ1-1; D gene unclear. The CDR3 has 15 residues. V was clipped by 0 bases and J by 7 bases, with 15 bases between them. Germline V gene lookup returns CDR1 MNHEY and CDR2 SVGAGI. The CDR3 nucleotides read TGTGCCAGCAGTTACTCGGCAGGCTTGTGGGTTGAAGCTTTCTTT. As protein: CASSYSAGLWVEAFF.

The chain employs TRBV7-2 and TRBJ2-5; D is ambiguous. The CDR3 extends over 14 amino acids. Per germline, CDR1 SGHTA and CDR2 FQGNSA. V shed 5 bases and J shed 4 bases, with 14 bases lying between them. DNA of the CDR3: TGTGCCAGCAGCACCCCGACCAACCCAGAGACCCAGTACTTC. Its translation: CASSTPTNPETQYF.

This chain links TRBV6-1 with TRBJ1-5, with unresolved D. The CDR3 sequence is 16 residues long. Germline V gives CDR1 MNHNS, CDR2 SASEGT. V gave up 2 bases and J gave up 4 bases, with 15 bases separating them. The CDR3 sequence is CASSEMVAARNQPQHF. CDR3 in DNA: TGTGCCAGCAGTGAAATGGTGGCGGCAAGAAATCAGCCCCAGCATTTT.

In this sample, this clone turned up once. The chain joins TRBV19 to TRBJ1-2; D is unclear. Germline-derived CDR1 and CDR2 are LNHDA and SQIVND (reference sequence). CDR3 length: 14 amino acids. The V gene lost 4 bases and the J gene lost 0 bases, with 9 bases spanning the gap. CDR3 sequence: CASSTRLSNYGYTF. In DNA form, the CDR3 reads TGTGCCAGTAGTACCAGGCTTTCTAACTATGGCTACACCTTC.

V and J are TRBV7-2 and TRBJ1-1; TRBD1 matches at 7 bases. CDR3 size: 14 residues. Germline trimming cut 5 bases from V and 4 bases from J; bases unmatched to any gene: 7. Looked up from germline, CDR1 is SGHTA and CDR2 is FQGNSA. CDR3 in amino acids: CASSIRQGGTEAFF. The CDR3 DNA sequence: TGTGCCAGCAGCATAAGACAGGGCGGCACTGAAGCTTTCTTT.

This clone showed up just once. This chain connects TRBV10-3 to TRBJ2-7, with TRBD2 matching 14 bases. The junction had 2 bases not matched to a gene; V was cut back by 6 bases and J by 4 bases. The germline gives CDR1 ENHRY, CDR2 SYGVKD. The CDR3 runs to 14 residues. CDR3 residues: CAIRGTSGSYEQYF. The CDR3 coding sequence is TGTGCCATCAGAGGGACTAGCGGGAGTTACGAGCAGTACTTC.

J is TRBJ1-1 and V is TRBV5-3; 9 nucleotides match TRBD1. TRBV5-3 is filed as an ORF, its function uncertain. V was clipped by 5 bases and J by 0 bases; unmatched bases: 8. This CDR3 comprises 16 residues. CDR3 in amino acids: CARSWDRDRMNTEAFF. CDR3 in DNA: TGTGCCAGAAGTTGGGACAGGGACCGAATGAACACTGAAGCTTTCTTT.

This clone was seen a handful of times. The J gene is TRBJ2-2, the V gene TRBV27, with a weak D call TRBD1 (6 bases). CDR1 and CDR2 from the germline V gene are MNHEY and SMNVEV (reference sequence). V lost 4 bases and J lost 1, with 19 bases in between. This CDR3 has 18 amino acids. In nucleotides, the CDR3 is TGTGCCAGCAGTTCCTCGTTCGGCAGGGGAATGAACACCGGGGAGCTGTTTTTT. Protein product: CASSSSFGRGMNTGELFF.

The CDR3 DNA sequence: TGTGCCAGCAGCATACAGGGGGCCCAAGAGACCCAGTACTTC. The encoded protein is CASSIQGAQETQYF. V is TRBV7-8 and J is TRBJ2-5, with 9 bases fitting TRBD1. Unmatched junction bases numbered 2, after V lost 5 bases and J lost 1 base. Germline assignment: CDR1 SGHVS and CDR2 FQNEAQ. The CDR3 consists of 14 residues.

This clone is a singleton in its sample. The rearrangement joins TRBV6-5 to TRBJ2-1; D gene unclear. The CDR3 is made up of 14 amino acids. CDR1 is MNHEY, CDR2 SVGAGI, per germline. V gave up 7 bases and J gave up 0 bases, with 10 bases separating them. CDR3 DNA: TGTGCCAGCAATAGATTTAGCTCCTACAATGAGCAGTTCTTC. It yields the protein CASNRFSSYNEQFF.